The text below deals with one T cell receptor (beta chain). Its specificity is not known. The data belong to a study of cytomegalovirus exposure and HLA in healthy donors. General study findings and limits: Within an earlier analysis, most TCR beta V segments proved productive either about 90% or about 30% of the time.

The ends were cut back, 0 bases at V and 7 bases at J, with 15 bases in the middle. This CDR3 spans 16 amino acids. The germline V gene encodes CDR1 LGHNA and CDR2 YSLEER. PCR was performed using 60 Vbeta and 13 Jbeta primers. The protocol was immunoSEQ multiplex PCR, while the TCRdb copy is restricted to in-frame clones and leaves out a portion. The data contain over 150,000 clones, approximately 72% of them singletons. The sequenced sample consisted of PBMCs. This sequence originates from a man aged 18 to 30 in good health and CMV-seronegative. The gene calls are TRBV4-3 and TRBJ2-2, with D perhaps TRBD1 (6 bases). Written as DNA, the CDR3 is TGCGCCAGCAGCCAAGATCGTTGGGGGCGGGTCGGGGAGCTGTTTTTT. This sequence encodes CASSQDRWGRVGELFF.